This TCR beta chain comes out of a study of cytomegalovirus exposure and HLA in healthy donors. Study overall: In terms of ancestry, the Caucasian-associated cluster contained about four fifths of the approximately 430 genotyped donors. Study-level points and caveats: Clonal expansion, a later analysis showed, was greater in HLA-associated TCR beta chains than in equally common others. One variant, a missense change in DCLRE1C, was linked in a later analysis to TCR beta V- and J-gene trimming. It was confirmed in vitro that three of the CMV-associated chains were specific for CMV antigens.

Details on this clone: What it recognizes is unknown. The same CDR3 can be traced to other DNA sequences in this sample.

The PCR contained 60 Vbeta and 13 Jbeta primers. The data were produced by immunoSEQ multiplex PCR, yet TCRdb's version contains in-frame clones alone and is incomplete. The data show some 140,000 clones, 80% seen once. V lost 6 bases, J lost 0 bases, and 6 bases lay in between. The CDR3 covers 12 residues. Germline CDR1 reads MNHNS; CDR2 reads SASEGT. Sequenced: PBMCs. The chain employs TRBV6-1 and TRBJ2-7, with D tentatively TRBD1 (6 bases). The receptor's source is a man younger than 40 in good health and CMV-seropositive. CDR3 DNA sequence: TGTGCCAGCAGGGACAGCTCCTACGAGCAGTACTTC. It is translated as CASRDSSYEQYF.